The TCR beta chain described here comes from a study of shared clonotypes between healthy human individuals. Whole-study context: CD8 memory received one plate per donor, CD8 naive two, CD4 memory three and CD4 naive three.

The CDR3 has 15 residues. Germline CDR1 and CDR2: MNHEY and SMNVEV (reference sequence). V was clipped by 2 bases and J by 1 base, with 8 bases between them. Assay used: immunoSEQ multiplex PCR; TCRdb lists only in-frame clones, some missing. The data hold 950,000 to 1,100,000 clones, with approximately 70% observed a single time. In this sample, this clone turned up a few times. The sample consisted of memory CD4+ T cells sorted from blood. As to subset: CD45RA-negative fraction. This receptor was taken from a man aged 18 to 29 in good health. The rearrangement joins TRBV27 to TRBJ2-2, with a tentative D call TRBD1 (5 bases). The CDR3 protein is CASSLSRVNTGELFF. The CDR3 DNA follows: TGTGCCAGCAGTTTAAGCAGGGTGAACACCGGGGAGCTGTTTTTT.